These T cell receptor beta chains were read from a single sample in a study of T cell changes during pregnancy in multiple sclerosis. Sequenced by immunoSEQ multiplex PCR; TCRdb stores in-frame clones only, minus some. The table has 60,000 to 80,000 clones, around 85% seen once. The input for sequencing was peripheral blood, taken before pregnancy. These receptors were taken from a female donor with multiple sclerosis, enrolled in a pregnancy study. CDR3s include the opening cysteine and the closing phenylalanine or tryptophan. Each record gives: D gene, V gene, J gene, CDR3 DNA, CDR3 protein. A D gene is named only where the DNA matches it firmly.

TRBD1	TRBV2	TRBJ2-3	TGTGCCAGCAGTCTACAGGGGGCTATTGATACGCAGTATTTT	CASSLQGAIDTQYF
TRBD2	TRBV18	TRBJ2-3	TGTGCCAGCTCACCACGAAGTGGTAGCGGGAGTTCCACAGATACGCAGTATTTT	CASSPRSGSGSSTDTQYF
.	TRBV2	TRBJ1-2	TGTGCCAGCACGGTATGGAGGACGAACTATGGCTACACCTTC	CASTVWRTNYGYTF
.	TRBV27	TRBJ2-1	TGTGCCAGCAGCGCACCCCAGCGGTCCTACAATGAGCAGTTCTTC	CASSAPQRSYNEQFF
.	TRBV6-5	TRBJ1-5	TGTGCCAGCAGAAGACAGGCTAGCAATCAGCCCCAGCATTTT	CASRRQASNQPQHF
.	TRBV6-1	TRBJ2-5	TGTGCCAGCCGTTTCGGGGAGACCCAGTACTTC	CASRFGETQYF
.	TRBV18	TRBJ1-4	TGTGCCAGCTCACCACCGCAGGGCCAAAATGAAAAACTGTTTTTT	CASSPPQGQNEKLFF
.	TRBV5-4	TRBJ2-7	TGTGCCAGCAGCTTGGGGGCATCCTACGAGCAGTACTTC	CASSLGASYEQYF
.	TRBV18	TRBJ1-1	TGTGCCAGCTCACCTAATTCGAGGGACACTGAAGCTTTCTTT	CASSPNSRDTEAFF
.	TRBV21-1	TRBJ2-7	TGTGCCAGCAGCACGCCGGGACTGAGGAGCTCCTACGAGCAGTACTTC	CASSTPGLRSSYEQYF